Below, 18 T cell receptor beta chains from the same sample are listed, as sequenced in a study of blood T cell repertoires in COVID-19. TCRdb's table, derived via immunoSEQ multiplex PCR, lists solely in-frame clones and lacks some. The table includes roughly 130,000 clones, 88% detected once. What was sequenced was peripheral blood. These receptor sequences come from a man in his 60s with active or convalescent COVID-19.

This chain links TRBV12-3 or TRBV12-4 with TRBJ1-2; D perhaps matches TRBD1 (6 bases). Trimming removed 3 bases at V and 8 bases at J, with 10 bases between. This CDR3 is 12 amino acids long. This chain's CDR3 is CASSFQGRGYTF. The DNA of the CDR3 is TGTGCCAGCAGTTTTCAGGGGCGCGGCTACACCTTC.

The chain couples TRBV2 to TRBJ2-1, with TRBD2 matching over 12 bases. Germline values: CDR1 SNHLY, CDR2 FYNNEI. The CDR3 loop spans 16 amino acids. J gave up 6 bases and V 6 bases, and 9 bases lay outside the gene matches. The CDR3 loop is CASRHLTSGSRNEQFF. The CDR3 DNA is TGTGCCAGCAGGCACCTGACTAGCGGGAGTCGCAATGAGCAGTTCTTC.

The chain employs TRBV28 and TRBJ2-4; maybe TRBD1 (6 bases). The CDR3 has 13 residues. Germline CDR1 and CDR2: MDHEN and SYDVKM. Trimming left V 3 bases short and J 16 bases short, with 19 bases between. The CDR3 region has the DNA TGTGCCAGCAGTTTGCCTGAAGGGACACTCGCTTACTTC. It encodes CASSLPEGTLAYF.

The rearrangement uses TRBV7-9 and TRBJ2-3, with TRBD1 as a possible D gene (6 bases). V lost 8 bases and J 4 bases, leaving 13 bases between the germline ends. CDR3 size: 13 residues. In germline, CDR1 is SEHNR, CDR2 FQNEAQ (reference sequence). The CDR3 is CASERGKSDTQYF. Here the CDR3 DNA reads TGTGCCAGCGAGAGGGGGAAATCAGATACGCAGTATTTT.

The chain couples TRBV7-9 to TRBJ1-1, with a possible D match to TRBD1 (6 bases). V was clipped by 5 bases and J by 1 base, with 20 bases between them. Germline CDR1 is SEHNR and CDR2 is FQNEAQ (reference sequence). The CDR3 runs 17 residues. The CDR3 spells CASSPRWAGASNTEAFF. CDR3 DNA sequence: TGTGCCAGCAGCCCTCGATGGGCGGGGGCCTCGAACACTGAAGCTTTCTTT.

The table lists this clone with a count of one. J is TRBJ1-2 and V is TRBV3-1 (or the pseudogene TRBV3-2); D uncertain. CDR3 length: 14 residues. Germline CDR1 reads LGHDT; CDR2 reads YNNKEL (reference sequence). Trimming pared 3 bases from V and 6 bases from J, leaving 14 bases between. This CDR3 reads CASSQAGIYNGYTF. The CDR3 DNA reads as TGTGCCAGCAGCCAGGCCGGGATCTACAATGGCTACACCTTC.

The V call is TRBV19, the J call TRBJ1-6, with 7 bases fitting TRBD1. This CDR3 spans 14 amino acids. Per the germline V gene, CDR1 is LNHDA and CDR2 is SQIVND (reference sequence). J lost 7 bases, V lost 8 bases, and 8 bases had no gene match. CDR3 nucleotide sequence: TGTGCCAGTTCCCCGGGACAGTGGAATTCACCCCTCCACTTT. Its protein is CASSPGQWNSPLHF.

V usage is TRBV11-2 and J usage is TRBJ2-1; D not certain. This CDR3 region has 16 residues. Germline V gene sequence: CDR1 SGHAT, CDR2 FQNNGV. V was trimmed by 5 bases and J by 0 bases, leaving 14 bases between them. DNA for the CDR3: TGTGCCAGCAGCCGCAGTACAGTTAACTCCTACAATGAGCAGTTCTTC. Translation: CASSRSTVNSYNEQFF. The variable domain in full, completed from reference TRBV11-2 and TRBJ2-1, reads EAGVAQSPRYKIIEKRQSVAFWCNPISGHATLYWYQQILGQGPKLLIQFQNNGVVDDSQLPKDRFSAERLKGVDSTLKIQPAKLEDSAVYLCASSRSTVNSYNEQFFGPGTRLTVL.

The CDR3 DNA is TGCAGCGTAGCTGGGGGGGGCTCCTACGAGCAGTACTTC. Translation: CSVAGGGSYEQYF. The rearrangement uses TRBV29-1 and TRBJ2-7, with TRBD2 identical over 7 bases. There are 13 residues in the CDR3. Losses at the gene ends were 6 bases for V and 0 bases for J; bases not matched to a gene: 5. The germline V gene encodes CDR1 SQVTM and CDR2 ANQGSEA.

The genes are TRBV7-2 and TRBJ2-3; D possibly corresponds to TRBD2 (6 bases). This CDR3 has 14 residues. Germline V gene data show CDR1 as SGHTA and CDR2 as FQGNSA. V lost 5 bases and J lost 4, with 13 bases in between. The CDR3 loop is CASSAGRGPDTQYF. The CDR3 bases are TGTGCCAGCAGCGCGGGAAGGGGACCAGATACGCAGTATTTT.

This CDR3 is CASSSGLAGGVGEQYF. CDR3 DNA sequence: TGTGCCAGCAGTTCGGGACTAGCGGGAGGGGTCGGCGAGCAGTACTTC. The chain links TRBV11-2 to TRBJ2-7; TRBD2 matches 16 bases. The CDR3 sequence is 16 residues long. V dropped 6 bases and J dropped 6; count of bases not matched to a gene: 8. Germline values: CDR1 SGHAT, CDR2 FQNNGV.

CDR3 DNA sequence: TGCGCCAGCAGCTCCGACAGGATCGGCGGCTACACCTTC. Amino acid sequence: CASSSDRIGGYTF. The rearrangement joins TRBV5-1 to TRBJ1-2; D possibly corresponds to TRBD1 (6 bases). Deletions cut 3 bases from V and 8 bases from J, with 14 bases between. The CDR3 loop spans 13 amino acids. In germline, CDR1 is SGHRS, CDR2 YFSETQ.

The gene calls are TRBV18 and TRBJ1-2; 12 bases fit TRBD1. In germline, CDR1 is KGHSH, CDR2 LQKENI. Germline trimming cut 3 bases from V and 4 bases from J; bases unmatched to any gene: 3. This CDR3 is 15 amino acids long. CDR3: CASSPGTGGTYGYTF. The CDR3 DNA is TGTGCCAGCTCACCGGGGACAGGGGGCACCTATGGCTACACCTTC.

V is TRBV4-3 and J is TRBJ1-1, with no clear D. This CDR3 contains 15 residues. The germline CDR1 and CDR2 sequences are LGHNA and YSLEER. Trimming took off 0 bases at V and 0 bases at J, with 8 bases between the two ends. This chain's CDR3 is CASSQDREVNTEAFF. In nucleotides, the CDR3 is TGCGCCAGCAGCCAAGATCGGGAGGTGAACACTGAAGCTTTCTTT.

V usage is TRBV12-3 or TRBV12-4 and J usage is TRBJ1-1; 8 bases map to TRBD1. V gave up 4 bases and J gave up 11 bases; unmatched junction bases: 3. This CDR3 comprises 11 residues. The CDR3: CASSSGTGAFF. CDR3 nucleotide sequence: TGTGCCAGCAGTTCGGGGACAGGCGCTTTCTTT.

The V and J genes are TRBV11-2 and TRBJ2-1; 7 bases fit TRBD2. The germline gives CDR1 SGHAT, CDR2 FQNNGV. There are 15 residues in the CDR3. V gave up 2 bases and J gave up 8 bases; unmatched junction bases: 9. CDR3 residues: CASSLQAAGLDEQFF. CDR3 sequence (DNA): TGTGCCAGCAGCTTACAGGCAGCGGGGCTCGATGAGCAGTTCTTC.

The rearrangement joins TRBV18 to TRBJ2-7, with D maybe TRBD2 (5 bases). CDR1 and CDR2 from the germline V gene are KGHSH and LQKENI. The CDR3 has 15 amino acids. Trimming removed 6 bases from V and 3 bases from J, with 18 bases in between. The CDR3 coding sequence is TGTGCCAGCTCCCCGACTCCGGGATCCCACTACGAGCAGTACTTC. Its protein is CASSPTPGSHYEQYF.

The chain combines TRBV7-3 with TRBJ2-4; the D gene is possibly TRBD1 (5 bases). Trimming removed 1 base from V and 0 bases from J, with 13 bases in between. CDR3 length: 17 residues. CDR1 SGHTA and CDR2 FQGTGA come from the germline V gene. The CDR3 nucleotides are TGTGCCAGCAGCTTAAATGGGGCCACGGGAGCCAAAAACATTCAGTACTTC. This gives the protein CASSLNGATGAKNIQYF.